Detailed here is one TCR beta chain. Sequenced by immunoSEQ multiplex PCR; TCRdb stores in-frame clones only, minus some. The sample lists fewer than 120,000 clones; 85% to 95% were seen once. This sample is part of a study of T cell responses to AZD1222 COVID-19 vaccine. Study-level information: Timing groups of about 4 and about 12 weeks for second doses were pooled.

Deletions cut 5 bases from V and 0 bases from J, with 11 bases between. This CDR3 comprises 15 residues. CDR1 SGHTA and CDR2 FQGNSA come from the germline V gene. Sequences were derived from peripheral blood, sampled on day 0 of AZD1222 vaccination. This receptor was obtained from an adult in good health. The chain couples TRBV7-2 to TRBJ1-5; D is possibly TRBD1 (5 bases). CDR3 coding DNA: TGTGCCAGCAGCCAGGGCCCCTATAGCAATCAGCCCCAGCATTTT. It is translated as CASSQGPYSNQPQHF. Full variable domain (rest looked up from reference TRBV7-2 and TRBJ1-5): GAGVSQSPSNKVTEKGKDVELRCDPISGHTALYWYRQSLGQGLEFLIYFQGNSAPDKSGLPSDRFSAERTGGSVSTLTIQRTQQEDSAVYLCASSQGPYSNQPQHFGDGTRLSIL.